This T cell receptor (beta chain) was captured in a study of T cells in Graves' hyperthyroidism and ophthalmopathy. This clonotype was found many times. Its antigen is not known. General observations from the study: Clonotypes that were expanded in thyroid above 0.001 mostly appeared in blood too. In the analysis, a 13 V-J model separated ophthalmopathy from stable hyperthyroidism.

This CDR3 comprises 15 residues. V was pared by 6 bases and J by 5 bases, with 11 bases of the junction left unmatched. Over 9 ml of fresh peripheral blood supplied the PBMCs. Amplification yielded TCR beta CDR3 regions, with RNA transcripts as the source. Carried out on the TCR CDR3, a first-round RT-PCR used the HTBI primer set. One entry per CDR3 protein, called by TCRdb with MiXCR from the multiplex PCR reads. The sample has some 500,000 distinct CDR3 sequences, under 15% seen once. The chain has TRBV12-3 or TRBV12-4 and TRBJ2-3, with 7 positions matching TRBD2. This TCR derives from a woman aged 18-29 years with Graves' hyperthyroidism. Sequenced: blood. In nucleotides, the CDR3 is TGTGCCAGCAGGGGGGGGACCCGACCTGGAGATACGCAGTATTTT. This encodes CASRGGTRPGDTQYF.